These 17 T cell receptor beta chains came from one sample sequenced in a study of early T cells in non-severe SARS-CoV-2 infection. MiXCR was run by TCRdb on the 5' RACE reads, yielding one entry per CDR3 protein. In the table there are 120,000 or so distinct CDR3 sequences, roughly 12% of which are singletons. This specimen consisted of whole blood, obtained at baseline. The receptors come from an adult who was a healthcare worker with PCR-confirmed SARS-CoV-2 infection or an uninfected control (not recorded which).

The chain joins TRBV10-2 to TRBJ2-3; maybe TRBD2 (6 bases). Germline V gene sequence: CDR1 WSHSY, CDR2 SAAADI. V dropped 8 bases and J dropped 3 bases, with 15 bases sitting between them. This CDR3 is built from 14 residues. CDR3 amino acids: CASSRHGRTDTQYF. The CDR3 nucleotides read TGCGCCAGCTCTAGACATGGGAGGACAGATACGCAGTATTTT.

The gene calls are TRBV7-9 and TRBJ1-1; D gene uncertain. The CDR3 runs 13 residues. Trimming cost V 1 base and J 5 bases, with 8 bases left between them. Germline CDR1 and CDR2: SEHNR and FQNEAQ (reference sequence). In DNA, the CDR3 is TGTGCCAGCAGCTTAGTACAACGGACTGAAGCTTTCTTT. It specifies CASSLVQRTEAFF.

The V call is TRBV7-9, the J call TRBJ2-2; D is uncertain. The germline gives CDR1 SEHNR, CDR2 FQNEAQ (reference sequence). The CDR3 is made up of 15 amino acids. Trimming removed 2 bases at V and 0 bases at J, with 7 bases between. The CDR3 DNA is TGTGCCAGCAGCTTAAAAGGGCCGAACACCGGGGAGCTGTTTTTT. This codes for CASSLKGPNTGELFF.

This clonotype showed up just a few times. The chain joins TRBV7-6 to TRBJ1-4; no clear D gene. The CDR3 consists of 15 residues. V lost 5 bases and J 3 bases, leaving 13 bases between the germline ends. Germline CDR1 and CDR2: SGHVS and FNYEAQ. The CDR3 loop reads CASSLDAGPNEKLFF. DNA of the CDR3: TGTGCCAGCAGCCTCGACGCTGGACCTAATGAAAAACTGTTTTTT.

This clonotype was detected ten times or more. This chain joins TRBV12-3 or TRBV12-4 and TRBJ2-1; 12 positions agree with TRBD2. The CDR3 has 18 residues. With 3 bases clipped from V and 5 bases from J, the junction kept 11 bases outside the gene matches. The DNA for the CDR3 is TGTGCCAGCAGTTTGCTAGCGGGAGGGATTATGGATGACAATGAGCAGTTCTTC. The encoded protein is CASSLLAGGIMDDNEQFF.

This clonotype has more than one count but fewer than ten. J is TRBJ2-7 and V is TRBV20-1; unclear D gene. Trimming removed 5 bases at V and 0 bases at J, with 11 bases between. CDR1 is DFQATT, CDR2 SNEGSKA, per germline (reference sequence). The CDR3 runs to 13 residues. The CDR3 is CSAEARDSYEQYF. The CDR3 bases are TGCAGTGCTGAGGCCCGAGACTCCTACGAGCAGTACTTC.

This clonotype was observed many times. The chain combines TRBV2 with TRBJ2-2; D is ambiguous. This CDR3 has 14 amino acids. Germline V lookup: CDR1 SNHLY, CDR2 FYNNEI. Trimming shortened V by 6 bases and J by 5 bases, and 13 bases separated the two germline ends. CDR3 DNA sequence: TGTGCCAGCAGCCGCTCGAGATTGACCGGGGAGCTGTTTTTT. Translated: CASSRSRLTGELFF.

This clonotype has ten or more counts. J is TRBJ2-5 and V is TRBV18, with a tentative D call TRBD2 (6 bases). The CDR3 is made up of 12 amino acids. Trimming cost V 3 bases and J 6 bases, with 8 bases left between them. The germline gives CDR1 KGHSH, CDR2 LQKENI. The CDR3, as DNA: TGTGCCAGCTCACCGGGACTTCAGACCCAGTACTTC. It encodes CASSPGLQTQYF.

The chain couples TRBV6-5 to TRBJ2-2; 12 bases are a match to TRBD2. CDR1 MNHEY and CDR2 SVGAGI come from the germline V gene. After removal of 6 bases from V and 5 bases from J, the junction contained 4 bases not matched to a gene. This CDR3 spans 15 amino acids. CDR3 loop: CASSSSGRATGELFF. CDR3 nucleotides: TGTGCCAGCAGCTCTAGCGGGAGGGCAACCGGGGAGCTGTTTTTT.

This clonotype was counted only a few times. The V and J genes are TRBV12-3 or TRBV12-4 and TRBJ1-1, with D perhaps matching TRBD1 (6 bases). The CDR3 runs to 14 residues. Trimming took off 5 bases at V and 4 bases at J, with 14 bases between the two ends. DNA of the CDR3: TGTGCCAGCAGTGAAGCAGGGGCTGGCACTGAAGCTTTCTTT. Its translation: CASSEAGAGTEAFF.

This chain uses TRBV6-2 or TRBV6-3 with TRBJ2-7; TRBD2 aligns across 12 bases. Germline CDR1 and CDR2: MNHEY and SVGEGT. The CDR3 covers 14 residues. Trimming cost V 5 bases and J 5 bases; bases outside gene matches: 4. CDR3 in amino acids: CASSPRLAGDEQYF. The DNA for the CDR3 is TGTGCCAGCAGTCCCCGACTAGCGGGAGACGAGCAGTACTTC.

The sample holds many counts of this clonotype. The V gene is TRBV29-1, the J gene TRBJ2-2, with D perhaps TRBD1 (6 bases). Germline CDR1 reads SQVTM; CDR2 reads ANQGSEA. Trimming took off 8 bases at V and 4 bases at J, with 20 bases between the two ends. This CDR3 has 15 residues. CDR3 sequence reads: CSFTQGSRTTGELFF. In DNA form, the CDR3 reads TGCAGCTTCACTCAGGGGTCCCGCACCACCGGGGAGCTGTTTTTT.

The chain uses TRBV7-9 and TRBJ1-5, with D possibly TRBD1 on 5 matching bases. Germline values: CDR1 SEHNR, CDR2 FQNEAQ (reference sequence). The CDR3 contains 12 residues. V lost 9 bases to trimming and J lost 5 bases, with 11 bases between them. In DNA form, the CDR3 reads TGTGCCAGTACGTGGGGCGATCAGCCCCAGCATTTT. Translated, it gives CASTWGDQPQHF.

This clonotype was recorded many times. The V gene is TRBV6-4, the J gene TRBJ2-3; D is undetermined. The CDR3 is made up of 12 amino acids. CDR1 and CDR2 (germline): MRHNA, SNTAGT. Trimming took off 6 bases at V and 0 bases at J, with 4 bases between the two ends. The chain's CDR3 is CASRDSTDTQYF. The CDR3 DNA sequence: TGTGCCAGCAGGGATAGCACAGATACGCAGTATTTT.

This clonotype was counted only a few times. This chain links TRBV7-2 with TRBJ2-7; 10 bases fit TRBD1. Trimming at V came to 5 bases and at J to 6 bases, leaving 7 bases not matched to a gene. The CDR3 runs 14 residues. The germline V gene encodes CDR1 SGHTA and CDR2 FQGNSA. Here the CDR3 reads CASSPGQGIGEQYF. CDR3 sequence (DNA): TGTGCCAGCAGCCCGGGACAGGGGATCGGCGAGCAGTACTTC. The variable domain in full, with the rest retrieved from reference TRBV7-2 and TRBJ2-7, is GAGVSQSPSNKVTEKGKDVELRCDPISGHTALYWYRQSLGQGLEFLIYFQGNSAPDKSGLPSDRFSAERTGGSVSTLTIQRTQQEDSAVYLCASSPGQGIGEQYFGPGTRLTVT.

This clonotype was counted only a few times. The rearrangement links TRBV3-1 to TRBJ1-4; no clear D gene. The V end was cut by 0 bases, the J end by 6 bases, with 14 bases between. The length of the CDR3 is 16 residues. Germline assignment: CDR1 LGHDT and CDR2 YNNKEL (reference sequence). CDR3 protein: CASSQELVQPDEKLFF. In nucleotides, the CDR3 is TGTGCCAGCAGCCAAGAGCTGGTACAACCTGATGAAAAACTGTTTTTT.

This chain links TRBV15 with TRBJ2-3; D may match TRBD1 or TRBD2 (5 bases each). The germline CDR1 and CDR2 sequences are LNHNV and YYDKDF (reference sequence). Trimming removed 0 bases at V and 4 bases at J, with 11 bases between. The CDR3 has 15 amino acids. CDR3 in amino acids: CATSRELRESDTQYF. CDR3 nucleotides: TGTGCCACCAGCAGAGAACTCAGGGAGTCAGATACGCAGTATTTT.